What follows are 31 T cell receptor beta chains derived from one specimen sequenced in a study of blood T cell repertoires in COVID-19. Some clones are missing from TCRdb's copy, which holds only in-frame ones; the method was immunoSEQ multiplex PCR. The sample has around 250,000 clones, roughly 84% seen once; the top ten hold less than 2%. Sequencing was carried out using peripheral blood. The receptors originated from a woman between 40 and 55 years old who had recovered from COVID-19.

The chain joins TRBV28 to TRBJ1-1; TRBD1 might be the D (6 bases). The V end lost 10 bases, the J end lost 3 bases, and 15 bases lay between the germline ends. Germline values: CDR1 MDHEN, CDR2 SYDVKM. This CDR3 contains 13 residues. CDR3 sequence reads: CATRGQHYTEAFF. CDR3 DNA: TGTGCCACCAGAGGACAGCACTACACTGAAGCTTTCTTT.

This clone was detected a few times. The chain uses TRBV2 and TRBJ2-1; no clear D. V was clipped by 3 bases and J by 9 bases, with 15 bases between them. The CDR3 extends over 14 amino acids. Germline V gene data show CDR1 as SNHLY and CDR2 as FYNNEI. The CDR3 loop is CASSDFFIGAEQFF. DNA of the CDR3: TGTGCCAGCAGTGATTTTTTTATAGGAGCTGAGCAGTTCTTC.

In this sample, this clone turned up a few times. The genes are TRBV5-4 and TRBJ1-6, with a weak D call TRBD1 (6 bases). The CDR3 totals 16 residues. V lost 10 bases and J 5 bases, leaving 22 bases between the germline ends. The germline V gene encodes CDR1 SGHNT and CDR2 YYREEE (reference sequence). The CDR3 DNA follows: TGTGCCGTGCAGACAGGTCCGGTGAGGGATAATTCACCCCTCCACTTT. Translated, it gives CAVQTGPVRDNSPLHF.

The chain has TRBV9 and TRBJ1-3; D is unclear. Germline CDR1 is SGDLS and CDR2 is YYNGEE. The CDR3 is made up of 14 amino acids. V was shortened by 0 bases and J by 0 bases, with 4 bases between the two germline ends. CDR3 protein: CASSVESSGNTIYF. The CDR3 DNA is TGTGCCAGCAGCGTAGAGAGCTCTGGAAACACCATATATTTT.

CDR3 sequence: CASRSGGANNQPQHF. The CDR3 DNA is TGTGCCAGTAGGTCAGGGGGCGCGAACAATCAGCCCCAGCATTTT. The V gene is TRBV19, the J gene TRBJ1-5; 8 nucleotides agree with TRBD1. J gave up 3 bases and V 6 bases, and 7 bases lay outside the gene matches. Germline V lookup: CDR1 LNHDA, CDR2 SQIVND (reference sequence). There are 15 residues in the CDR3.

The V call is TRBV30, the J call TRBJ2-3; D not certain. V lost 0 bases to trimming and J lost 0 bases, with 10 bases between them. The CDR3 runs 15 residues. Germline V gene sequence: CDR1 GTSNPN, CDR2 SVGIG (reference sequence). DNA of the CDR3: TGTGCCTGGAGTGTCCGCCTCGGGAGCACAGATACGCAGTATTTT. Translating gives CAWSVRLGSTDTQYF.

J is TRBJ1-2 and V is TRBV6-4; D call uncertain. Germline V gene lookup returns CDR1 MRHNA and CDR2 SNTAGT. Trimming stripped 5 bases from V and 4 bases from J, with 11 bases between. CDR3 length equals 13 residues. The CDR3 DNA reads TGTGCCAGCAGTCCGGGGAGCGGCTATGGCTACACCTTC. It is translated as CASSPGSGYGYTF.

The V call is TRBV5-1, the J call TRBJ2-1; the match to TRBD1 covers 8 bases. There are 15 residues in the CDR3. Germline trimming cut 2 bases from V and 4 bases from J; bases unmatched to any gene: 5. Germline CDR1 reads SGHRS; CDR2 reads YFSETQ. CDR3 amino acids: CASSFDRGLYNEQFF. The DNA for the CDR3 is TGCGCCAGCAGCTTTGACAGGGGATTATACAATGAGCAGTTCTTC.

This chain uses TRBV3-1 (or the pseudogene TRBV3-2) with TRBJ1-5; no reliable D call. Germline V gene data show CDR1 as LGHDT and CDR2 as YNNKEL (reference sequence). V was cut by 0 bases and J by 3 bases, with 9 bases left in between. The CDR3 covers 15 residues. The DNA for the CDR3 is TGTGCCAGCAGCCAAGATCGACAAGCCAATCAGCCCCAGCATTTT. Protein sequence: CASSQDRQANQPQHF.

This clone occurred a few times. The chain carries TRBV7-6 and TRBJ1-6, with D possibly TRBD1 on 5 matching bases. The CDR3 is 16 residues long. The germline V and J ends were trimmed by 1 base and 7 bases, with 14 bases remaining between them. Germline lookup yields CDR1 SGHVS and CDR2 FNYEAQ. The CDR3 region has the DNA TGTGCCAGCAGCTTAGAACAGGCCTCTTCAAATTCACCCCTCCACTTT. Translating gives CASSLEQASSNSPLHF.

CDR3 bases: TGTGCCAGCAGCCGAAGTCCCGGGACAGGGCCCACCTACGAGCAGTACTTC. Translating it yields CASSRSPGTGPTYEQYF. The V call is TRBV11-3, the J call TRBJ2-7, with 9 bases matching TRBD1. Germline-derived CDR1 and CDR2 are SGHNT and YENEEA. The V and J ends lost 5 bases and 2 bases, in that order; junction bases with no gene match: 13. CDR3 length equals 17 residues.

The chain employs TRBV5-6 and TRBJ2-4; TRBD1 aligns across 7 bases. Germline V gene data show CDR1 as SGHDT and CDR2 as YYEEEE. The CDR3 is 13 amino acids. Trimming took 4 bases from V and 12 from J; bases not matched to a gene: 10. The CDR3 sequence is CASSPPATGRQYF. The CDR3, as DNA: TGTGCCAGCAGCCCGCCAGCGACAGGGCGTCAGTACTTC. Together with reference TRBV5-6 and TRBJ2-4, the CDR3 gives the full variable domain: DAGVTQSPTHLIKTRGQQVTLRCSPKSGHDTVSWYQQALGQGPQFIFQYYEEEERQRGNFPDRFSGHQFPNYSSELNVNALLLGDSALYLCASSPPATGRQYFGAGTRLSVL.

The chain is built from TRBV24-1 and TRBJ1-2; D gene ambiguous. CDR3 size: 14 residues. Germline loops: CDR1 KGHDR, CDR2 SFDVKD. Between the trimmed V and J ends, which lost 0 bases and 3 bases, there was a span of 7 bases. The CDR3 DNA follows: TGTGCCACCAGTGATTTGACCCAGGACTATGGCTACACCTTC. Residues: CATSDLTQDYGYTF.

As regards this clone: The sample has other DNA sequences that encode this CDR3 too. CDR3: CASSLAGQGRSPLHF. The CDR3 DNA sequence: TGCGCCAGCAGCTTAGCGGGACAGGGACGATCACCCCTCCACTTT. The J gene is TRBJ1-6, the V gene TRBV5-1, with 9 positions matching TRBD1. With 2 bases clipped from V and 10 bases from J, the junction kept 7 bases outside the gene matches. The CDR3 is made up of 15 amino acids. CDR1 and CDR2 from the germline V gene are SGHRS and YFSETQ.

This CDR3 is CASSFHSGQGRSPLHF. DNA for the CDR3: TGTGCCAGCAGCTTCCACTCGGGACAGGGACGTTCACCCCTCCACTTT. The V gene is TRBV7-2, the J gene TRBJ1-6, with 9 bases lining up with TRBD1. This CDR3 is 16 amino acids long. J gave up 9 bases and V 3 bases, and 9 bases lay outside the gene matches. Per the germline V gene, CDR1 is SGHTA and CDR2 is FQGNSA.

V is TRBV27 and J is TRBJ2-7, with 10 bases matching TRBD1. After removal of 6 bases from V and 3 bases from J, the junction contained 8 bases not matched to a gene. CDR1 and CDR2 (germline): MNHEY, SMNVEV (reference sequence). CDR3 length: 15 residues. CDR3 in DNA: TGTGCCAGCAGGGGCTTGGGGACAGGGGTCTACGAGCAGTACTTC. It yields the protein CASRGLGTGVYEQYF.

V usage is TRBV30 and J usage is TRBJ1-1; possible D gene TRBD1, 5 bases. The CDR3 spans 16 residues. V was clipped by 0 bases and J by 0 bases, with 14 bases between them. Germline V gives CDR1 GTSNPN, CDR2 SVGIG (reference sequence). The CDR3 reads CAWSVKGRVMNTEAFF. DNA of the CDR3: TGTGCCTGGAGTGTAAAGGGCAGGGTTATGAACACTGAAGCTTTCTTT. Full variable domain (rest looked up from reference TRBV30 and TRBJ1-1): SQTIHQWPATLVQPVGSPLSLECTVEGTSNPNLYWYRQAAGRGLQLLFYSVGIGQISSEVPQNLSASRPQDRQFILSSKKLLLSDSGFYLCAWSVKGRVMNTEAFFGQGTRLTVV.

This chain's CDR3 is CASSPSAGTADTQYF. CDR3 in DNA: TGTGCCAGCTCACCATCCGCGGGGACGGCAGATACGCAGTATTTT. V is TRBV18 and J is TRBJ2-3; TRBD2 might be the D (6 bases). The length of the CDR3 is 15 residues. The germline CDR1 and CDR2 sequences are KGHSH and LQKENI. V was shortened by 2 bases and J by 4 bases, with 13 bases between the two germline ends.

There are many counts of this clone. The V gene is TRBV2, the J gene TRBJ1-2; 9 positions match TRBD1. Germline loops: CDR1 SNHLY, CDR2 FYNNEI. This CDR3 comprises 13 residues. The V gene end was trimmed by 6 bases and the J gene end by 13 bases; junction bases not matched to a gene: 12. This CDR3 reads CASSENPGQGSTF. The CDR3 DNA is TGTGCCAGCAGCGAAAATCCGGGACAGGGATCCACCTTC.

In its sample, this clone was seen a few times. The chain couples TRBV11-3 to TRBJ1-1; D may be TRBD1 (5 bases). V lost 4 bases and J lost 11, with 17 bases in between. CDR1 SGHNT and CDR2 YENEEA come from the germline V gene. The CDR3 length is 13 residues. CDR3 loop: CASSSTGTLGAFF. The CDR3 coding sequence is TGTGCCAGCAGCTCAACTGGGACTTTAGGGGCTTTCTTT.

The genes are TRBV6-5 and TRBJ1-2; D is ambiguous. Germline CDR1 reads MNHEY; CDR2 reads SVGAGI. The V end lost 7 bases, the J end lost 5 bases, and 14 bases lay between the germline ends. This CDR3 region has 13 residues. DNA for the CDR3: TGTGCCAGCAACCCAGGAGGATTTTATGGCTACACCTTC. Amino acid sequence: CASNPGGFYGYTF.

The chain uses TRBV7-3 and TRBJ2-3; possible D gene TRBD1, 7 bases. The V end lost 6 bases, the J end lost 2 bases, and 15 bases lay between the germline ends. This CDR3 is built from 15 residues. Germline V gives CDR1 SGHTA, CDR2 FQGTGA. The CDR3 is CASRAGTAYTDTQYF. For the CDR3, the DNA is TGTGCCAGCAGGGCGGGGACAGCGTACACAGATACGCAGTATTTT.

This clone was detected only once. This sequence joins TRBV10-3 and TRBJ2-1; TRBD1 might be the D (6 bases). Trimming cost V 4 bases and J 10 bases, with 11 bases left between them. Germline CDR1 ENHRY, CDR2 SYGVKD. CDR3 length: 12 residues. The CDR3 nucleotides read TGTGCCATCAGTGCTCCTGGGGGCGAGCAGTTCTTC. Translating gives CAISAPGGEQFF.

The J gene is TRBJ2-3, the V gene TRBV2; 7 positions match TRBD2. Unmatched junction bases numbered 6, after V lost 6 bases and J lost 3 bases. The CDR3 consists of 14 residues. The V gene's germline CDR1 is SNHLY and CDR2 FYNNEI. CDR3 protein: CASSRGDVTDTQYF. Written as DNA, the CDR3 is TGTGCCAGCAGCCGGGGGGATGTAACAGATACGCAGTATTTT. Based on the CDR3 plus reference TRBV2 and TRBJ2-3, the full variable domain is EPEVTQTPSHQVTQMGQEVILRCVPISNHLYFYWYRQILGQKVEFLVSFYNNEISEKSEIFDDQFSVERPDGSNFTLKIRSTKLEDSAMYFCASSRGDVTDTQYFGPGTRLTVL.

This clone has just one count. The chain joins TRBV29-1 to TRBJ2-1; TRBD2 matches 10 bases. Losses at the gene ends were 7 bases for V and 8 bases for J; bases not matched to a gene: 11. CDR3 size: 14 residues. CDR1 and CDR2 from the germline V gene are SQVTM and ANQGSEA. As DNA, the CDR3 is TGCAGCGCAAAGAAGCGGGGGGGCCATGATGAGCAGTTCTTC. Its translation is CSAKKRGGHDEQFF.

This clone was observed once. The genes are TRBV12-3 or TRBV12-4 and TRBJ1-1; 9 bases align to TRBD1. This CDR3 contains 13 residues. With 6 bases clipped from V and 5 bases from J, the junction kept 4 bases outside the gene matches. This CDR3 reads CASSVDRGTEAFF. The CDR3 coding sequence is TGTGCCAGCAGCGTGGACAGGGGAACTGAAGCTTTCTTT.

The genes are TRBV7-2 and TRBJ2-7; 11 bases align to TRBD1. Germline V gene data show CDR1 as SGHTA and CDR2 as FQGNSA. The V and J ends lost 5 bases and 3 bases, in that order; junction bases with no gene match: 6. The CDR3 extends over 15 amino acids. For the CDR3, the DNA is TGTGCCAGCAGCCTTGGGACAGGGGGGATCTACGAGCAGTACTTC. Protein product: CASSLGTGGIYEQYF.

The chain recombines TRBV24-1 with TRBJ2-2; the D gene is possibly TRBD2 (5 bases). From germline, CDR1 is KGHDR and CDR2 SFDVKD. V lost 6 bases and J lost 5, with 15 bases in between. The CDR3 consists of 15 residues. The CDR3 region is CATSPHGVRTGELFF. The CDR3 coding sequence is TGTGCCACCAGTCCCCACGGGGTGCGGACCGGGGAGCTGTTTTTT.

This clone was recorded once. The rearrangement joins TRBV5-1 to TRBJ2-1; 9 bases align to TRBD1. Germline V gene data show CDR1 as SGHRS and CDR2 as YFSETQ. Trimming removed 5 bases from V and 8 bases from J; junction bases left unmatched: 14. The CDR3 contains 16 residues. The CDR3 here is CASSSGQGISSDEQFF. The DNA for the CDR3 is TGCGCCAGCAGTTCCGGACAGGGGATTAGTTCGGATGAGCAGTTCTTC.

The V call is TRBV7-6, the J call TRBJ2-7, with 8 bases aligning to TRBD2. The CDR3 is made up of 17 amino acids. Germline CDR1 reads SGHVS; CDR2 reads FNYEAQ. V shed 5 bases, J shed 6 bases, and the junction held 18 bases outside the gene matches. CDR3 sequence reads: CASSRLISSGRPLEQYF. CDR3 in DNA: TGTGCCAGCAGCCGATTAATATCTAGCGGGCGCCCCCTCGAGCAGTACTTC.

The V call is TRBV27, the J call TRBJ2-5; 9 nucleotides agree with TRBD2. The CDR3 is made up of 17 amino acids. With 3 bases clipped from V and 4 bases from J, the junction kept 12 bases outside the gene matches. CDR1 is MNHEY, CDR2 SMNVEV, per germline (reference sequence). CDR3 in amino acids: CASSLQRGVAGVETQYF. CDR3 coding DNA: TGTGCCAGCAGTTTGCAAAGGGGAGTAGCGGGGGTAGAGACCCAGTACTTC.